This TCR beta chain appears in the sequencing data of a study of blood T cell repertoires in COVID-19 (dated by TCRdb to between 2020 and 2021). Notes on the research overall: The collaborator samples originated in the United States, Italy and Spain and spanned the acute and convalescent phases of COVID-19. The prospective study material was composed of cDNA or gDNA derived from T cells, B-cell-depleted T cells, or PBMCs. The dataset comprised deeply sampled blood TCRbeta repertoires from subjects exposed to, actively infected with, or recovered from COVID-19. The repertoires were released in a freely available public database intended as a resource for research on the immune response to SARS-CoV-2. The samples were drawn from the first 160 participants of the ongoing ImmuneRACE study and from 1,254 subjects provided by 6 global collaborators. Sample metadata almost always included a de-identified subject ID, COVID-19 status, age in years and sex. HLA class I and class II types, where available, came from metadata supplied by the sample provider rather than from assay-based typing. Study-level results and caveats: Clinical and demographic metadata were provided uncurated, with the amount varying by source and participant.

About this clone itself: The target of this receptor is not known. No clone much larger than this one lies a single base away; base qualities are absent.

TCRbeta CDR3 regions were amplified from genomic DNA using the immunoSEQ Assay, a bias-controlled multiplex PCR. Concerning the study's data processing: Nucleated cell counts per sample were estimated from amplification of reference gene primers within the assay. To quantify the absolute abundance of each unique TCRbeta CDR3 rearrangement, sequence reads were collapsed and filtered. For each sample, productive Simpson clonality was calculated as the square root of Simpson's diversity index across productive rearrangements. TCRdb provides this immuneACCESS table in a form limited to in-frame rearrangements. Some clones are lacking; in checked studies, under half of them reflect an unresolved V gene, and why the rest are absent is not known. The DNA was the basis for D and trimming; V, J and clone size are from that table. The sample table records about 340,000 clones; 70% to 90% of these occur just once. In total, the top ten clones hold about 4.2% of the sample.

Participants in the prospective study were aged roughly 18 to 89 years, lived in 20 to 25 United States geographic areas, and enrolled through a virtual design. Cohort assignment in the prospective study relied on participant-reported clinical history from a screening survey and a study questionnaire. Mobile phlebotomists in the prospective study collected whole blood, serum and a nasopharyngeal or oropharyngeal swab from every participant. Participants in the prospective study had the option to provide additional blood draws and questionnaires over a 2-month period. Blood samples from the prospective study were shipped frozen or at room temperature prior to DNA extraction. V and J are truncated by 4 bases and 0 bases respectively, leaving an intervening sequence of 9 bases. From its cysteine to its phenylalanine, the CDR3 spans 15 amino acids. Only the CDR3 region is kept as DNA, spanning 45 bases read in frame from base 1. CDR1 and CDR2 were assigned from the germline V gene (reference sequence) as LGHDT and YNNKEL.

The specimen sequenced was PBMCs or T cells enriched from blood (not recorded which). The chain is encoded by TRBV3-1 (or the pseudogene TRBV3-2) joined to TRBJ2-2; the D gene is perhaps TRBD1, on 5 matching bases. The sequence was obtained from a woman in her forties with acute COVID-19. For the CDR3, the sequence is CASSPWTPNTGELFF. The bases read TGTGCCAGCAGCCCTTGGACACCGAACACCGGGGAGCTGTTTTTT.